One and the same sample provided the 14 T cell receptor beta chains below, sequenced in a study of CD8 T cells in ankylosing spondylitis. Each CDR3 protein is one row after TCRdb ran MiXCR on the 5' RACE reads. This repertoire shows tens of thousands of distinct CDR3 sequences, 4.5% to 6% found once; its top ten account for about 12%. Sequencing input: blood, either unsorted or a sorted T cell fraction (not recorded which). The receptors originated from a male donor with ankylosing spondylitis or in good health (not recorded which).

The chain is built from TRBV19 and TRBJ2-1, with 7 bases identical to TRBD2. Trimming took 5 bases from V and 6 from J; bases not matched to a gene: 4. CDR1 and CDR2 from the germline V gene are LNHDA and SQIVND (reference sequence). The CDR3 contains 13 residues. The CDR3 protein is CASSPGGVNEQFF. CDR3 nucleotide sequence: TGTGCCAGTAGTCCTGGGGGGGTCAATGAGCAGTTCTTC.

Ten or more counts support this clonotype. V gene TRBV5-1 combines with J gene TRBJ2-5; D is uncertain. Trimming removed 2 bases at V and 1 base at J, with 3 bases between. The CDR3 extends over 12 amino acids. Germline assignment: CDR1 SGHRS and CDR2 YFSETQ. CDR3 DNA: TGCGCCAGCAGCTTAACCCAAGAGACCCAGTACTTC. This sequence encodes CASSLTQETQYF.

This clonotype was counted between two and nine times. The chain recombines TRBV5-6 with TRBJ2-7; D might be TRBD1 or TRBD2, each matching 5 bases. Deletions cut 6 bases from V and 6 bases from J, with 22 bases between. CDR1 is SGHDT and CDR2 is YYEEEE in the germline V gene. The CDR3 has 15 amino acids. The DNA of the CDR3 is TGTGCCAGCATCCTCGGGGCTCGGCTGACCGGCGAGCAGTACTTC. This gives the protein CASILGARLTGEQYF.

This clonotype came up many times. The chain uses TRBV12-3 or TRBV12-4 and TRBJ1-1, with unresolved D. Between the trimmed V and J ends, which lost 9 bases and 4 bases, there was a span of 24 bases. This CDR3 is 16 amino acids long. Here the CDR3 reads CARNPRAPAPGTEAFF. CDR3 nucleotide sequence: TGTGCCAGGAACCCCCGGGCCCCGGCCCCGGGCACTGAAGCTTTCTTT.

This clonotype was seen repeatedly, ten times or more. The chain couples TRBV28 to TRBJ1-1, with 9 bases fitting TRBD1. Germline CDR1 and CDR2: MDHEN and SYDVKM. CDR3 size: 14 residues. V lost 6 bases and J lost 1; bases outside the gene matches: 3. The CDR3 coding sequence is TGTGCCAGCAGACCGGGACAGGGGAACACTGAAGCTTTCTTT. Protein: CASRPGQGNTEAFF.

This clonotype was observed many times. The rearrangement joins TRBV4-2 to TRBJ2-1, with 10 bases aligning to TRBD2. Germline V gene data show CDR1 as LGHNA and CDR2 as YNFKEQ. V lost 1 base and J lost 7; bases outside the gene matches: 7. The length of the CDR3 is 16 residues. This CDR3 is CASSQAGASGGNEQFF. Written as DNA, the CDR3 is TGTGCCAGCAGCCAAGCAGGGGCTAGCGGGGGTAATGAGCAGTTCTTC.

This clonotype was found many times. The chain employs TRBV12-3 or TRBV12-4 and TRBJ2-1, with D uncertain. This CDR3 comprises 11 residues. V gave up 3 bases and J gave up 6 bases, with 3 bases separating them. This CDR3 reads CASSFGNEQFF. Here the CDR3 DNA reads TGTGCCAGCAGTTTTGGCAATGAGCAGTTCTTC.

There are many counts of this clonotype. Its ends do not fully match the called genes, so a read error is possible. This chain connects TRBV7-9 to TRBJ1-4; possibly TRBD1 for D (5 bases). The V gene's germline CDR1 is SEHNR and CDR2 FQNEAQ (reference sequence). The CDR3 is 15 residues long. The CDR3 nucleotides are TGTGCCAGCAGCTTGGGGACGAAGATATGGGAAAACCTGTTTTTT. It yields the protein CASSLGTKIWENLFF.

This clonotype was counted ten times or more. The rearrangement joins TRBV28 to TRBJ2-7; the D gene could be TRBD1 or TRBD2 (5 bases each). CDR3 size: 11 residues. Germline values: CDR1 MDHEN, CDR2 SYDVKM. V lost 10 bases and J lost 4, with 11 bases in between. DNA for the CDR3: TGTGCCATCCGAGGGGCGTACGAGCAGTACTTC. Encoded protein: CAIRGAYEQYF.

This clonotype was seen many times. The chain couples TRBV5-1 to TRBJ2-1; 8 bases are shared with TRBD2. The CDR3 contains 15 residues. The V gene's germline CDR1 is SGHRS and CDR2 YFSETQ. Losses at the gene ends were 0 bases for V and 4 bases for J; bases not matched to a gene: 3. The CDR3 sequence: CASSLETSVYNEQFF. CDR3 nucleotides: TGCGCCAGCAGCTTGGAGACTAGCGTTTACAATGAGCAGTTCTTC.

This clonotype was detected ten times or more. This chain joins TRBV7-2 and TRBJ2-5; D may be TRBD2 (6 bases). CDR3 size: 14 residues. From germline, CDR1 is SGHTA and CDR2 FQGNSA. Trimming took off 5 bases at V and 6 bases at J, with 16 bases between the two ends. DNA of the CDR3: TGTGCCAGCAGCGCGACCGTTGGGGGGAAGACCCAGTACTTC. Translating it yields CASSATVGGKTQYF.

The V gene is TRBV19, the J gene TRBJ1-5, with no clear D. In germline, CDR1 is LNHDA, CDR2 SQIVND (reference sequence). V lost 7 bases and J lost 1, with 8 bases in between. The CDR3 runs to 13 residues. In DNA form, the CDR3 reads TGTGCCAGTAAGCTAGGGAGCAATCAGCCCCAGCATTTT. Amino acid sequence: CASKLGSNQPQHF.

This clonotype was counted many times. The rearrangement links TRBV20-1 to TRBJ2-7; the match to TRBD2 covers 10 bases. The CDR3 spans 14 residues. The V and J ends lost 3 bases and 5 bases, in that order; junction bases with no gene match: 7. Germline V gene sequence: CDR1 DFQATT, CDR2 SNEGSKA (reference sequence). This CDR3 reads CSASRQREGHEQYF. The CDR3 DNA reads TGCAGTGCTAGTCGTCAGCGGGAGGGACACGAGCAGTACTTC.

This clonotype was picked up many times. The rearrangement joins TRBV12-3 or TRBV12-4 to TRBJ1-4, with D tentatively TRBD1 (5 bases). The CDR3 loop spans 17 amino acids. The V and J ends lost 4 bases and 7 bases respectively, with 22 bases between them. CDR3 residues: CASSSGTRRVGFEKLFF. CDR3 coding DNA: TGTGCCAGCAGTTCAGGGACGCGACGGGTGGGTTTTGAAAAACTGTTTTTT.